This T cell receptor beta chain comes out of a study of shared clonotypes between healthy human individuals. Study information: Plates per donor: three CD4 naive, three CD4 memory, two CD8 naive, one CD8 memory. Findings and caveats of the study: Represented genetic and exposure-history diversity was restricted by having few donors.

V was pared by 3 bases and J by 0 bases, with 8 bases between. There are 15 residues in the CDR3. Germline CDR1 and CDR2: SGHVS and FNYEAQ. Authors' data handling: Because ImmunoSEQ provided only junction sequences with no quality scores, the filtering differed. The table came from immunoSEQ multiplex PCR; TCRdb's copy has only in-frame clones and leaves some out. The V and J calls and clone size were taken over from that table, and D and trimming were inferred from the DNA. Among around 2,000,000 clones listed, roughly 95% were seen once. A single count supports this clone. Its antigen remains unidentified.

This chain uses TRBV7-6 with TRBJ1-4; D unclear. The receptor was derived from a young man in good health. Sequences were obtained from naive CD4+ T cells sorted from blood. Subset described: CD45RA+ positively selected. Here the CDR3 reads CASSFNRATNEKLFF. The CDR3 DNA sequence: TGTGCCAGCAGCTTTAACAGAGCAACTAATGAAAAACTGTTTTTT.